A single sample gave rise to the 10 T cell receptor beta chains below, sequenced in a study of shared clonotypes between healthy human individuals. Produced via immunoSEQ multiplex PCR; TCRdb's table is partial and in-frame only. The sample has 100,000 or so clones, roughly 70% seen once. Sequencing was done on a sample of memory CD8+ T cells sorted from blood. Subset of the sample: CD45RO+ cells pooled with CCR7-negative TemRA cells. The receptors come from a woman in her 30s in good health.

The rearrangement links TRBV5-6 to TRBJ1-1, with 8 bases fitting TRBD1. V shed 4 bases, J shed 0 bases, and the junction held 8 bases outside the gene matches. This CDR3 contains 16 residues. Germline V gives CDR1 SGHDT, CDR2 YYEEEE. DNA of the CDR3: TGTGCCAGCAGCCCGGATGGACAGGGTATGAACACTGAAGCTTTCTTT. This codes for CASSPDGQGMNTEAFF. The full variable domain, its missing parts supplied by reference TRBV5-6 and TRBJ1-1, is DAGVTQSPTHLIKTRGQQVTLRCSPKSGHDTVSWYQQALGQGPQFIFQYYEEEERQRGNFPDRFSGHQFPNYSSELNVNALLLGDSALYLCASSPDGQGMNTEAFFGQGTRLTVV.

The rearrangement joins TRBV14 to TRBJ2-3; 7 bases are a match to TRBD1. This CDR3 spans 13 amino acids. Germline assignment: CDR1 SGHDN and CDR2 FVKESK. Trimming cost V 1 base and J 8 bases; bases outside gene matches: 3. The CDR3 nucleotides are TGTGCCAGCAGCCAAGTCGAGGGGGCTACGCAGTATTTT. Its protein product is CASSQVEGATQYF.

The count of this clone is one. The rearrangement links TRBV28 to TRBJ2-1, with 7 nucleotides matching TRBD2. V shed 10 bases, J shed 4 bases, and the junction held 7 bases outside the gene matches. CDR1 and CDR2 (germline): MDHEN, SYDVKM. This CDR3 has 13 residues. The CDR3 DNA sequence: TGTGCCATTGCCGGGAGGTCATACAATGAGCAGTTCTTC. It yields the protein CAIAGRSYNEQFF.

This chain links TRBV2 with TRBJ1-1; D possibly corresponds to TRBD1 (6 bases). CDR1 and CDR2 from the germline V gene are SNHLY and FYNNEI. CDR3 length: 13 amino acids. Trimming removed 6 bases at V and 5 bases at J, with 13 bases between. The CDR3 DNA sequence: TGTGCCAGCAGGCTAGGGGGGGAGACTGAAGCTTTCTTT. Protein sequence: CASRLGGETEAFF.

Ten or more counts support this clone. This chain uses TRBV10-3 with TRBJ2-7; D perhaps matches TRBD2 (5 bases). The CDR3 covers 15 residues. The V end was cut by 0 bases, the J end by 4 bases, with 13 bases between. Germline CDR1 ENHRY, CDR2 SYGVKD. The CDR3 sequence: CAISESTSGKYEQYF. CDR3 sequence (DNA): TGTGCCATCAGTGAGTCAACTAGTGGGAAATACGAGCAGTACTTC.

The chain employs TRBV6-1 and TRBJ2-2, with TRBD2 identical over 10 bases. Trimming at V came to 1 base and at J to 5 bases, leaving 7 bases not matched to a gene. This CDR3 contains 17 residues. Per germline, CDR1 MNHNS and CDR2 SASEGT. The CDR3 DNA reads TGTGCCAGCAGTGAAGTCGTAGCGGGAGGATTAACCGGGGAGCTGTTTTTT. Translation: CASSEVVAGGLTGELFF.

The gene calls are TRBV5-6 and TRBJ2-7, with 7 bases identical to TRBD2. The ends lost 2 bases at V and 2 bases at J; junction bases unmatched: 10. Germline CDR1 and CDR2: SGHDT and YYEEEE. CDR3 size: 16 residues. CDR3 amino acids: CASSFGFWEGPYEQYF. CDR3 DNA sequence: TGTGCCAGCAGCTTCGGCTTTTGGGAGGGACCCTACGAGCAGTACTTC.

The V call is TRBV9, the J call TRBJ2-7, with D perhaps assigned TRBD1 or TRBD2 (7 bases each). The germline V and J ends were trimmed by 4 bases and 5 bases, with 19 bases remaining between them. The CDR3 extends over 15 amino acids. Per the germline V gene, CDR1 is SGDLS and CDR2 is YYNGEE. CDR3 sequence reads: CASSPRGRGEDEQYF. CDR3 nucleotide sequence: TGTGCCAGCAGCCCCAGGGGGAGGGGAGAGGACGAGCAGTACTTC.

This clone was counted a few times. V is TRBV25-1 and J is TRBJ2-2; the match to TRBD2 covers 10 bases. Germline values: CDR1 MGHDK, CDR2 SYGVNS. The CDR3 extends over 17 amino acids. The J segment lost 7 bases and the V segment lost 4 bases, leaving 12 bases of the junction unmatched. CDR3: CASSGILAGVDFGELFF. The CDR3 DNA is TGTGCCAGCAGTGGCATTCTAGCGGGAGTAGATTTCGGGGAGCTGTTTTTT.

The gene calls are TRBV25-1 and TRBJ1-3; D uncertain. Trimming pared 1 base from V and 0 bases from J, leaving 7 bases between. The CDR3 is made up of 15 amino acids. CDR1 MGHDK and CDR2 SYGVNS come from the germline V gene. CDR3 coding DNA: TGTGCCAGCAGTGAATCCCGGACCTCTGGAAACACCATATATTTT. Amino acid sequence: CASSESRTSGNTIYF.